These 8 T cell receptor beta chains came from one sample sequenced in a study of OX40 agonist ivuxolimab in advanced cancers. Assay used: immunoSEQ multiplex PCR; TCRdb lists only in-frame clones, some missing. The data show tens of thousands of clones, about 83% seen once. The sample was CD4+ or CD8+ T cells sorted from blood, taken in a trial of the OX40 agonist ivuxolimab. The receptors shown here come from an adult with an advanced solid tumor such as melanoma, head and neck, liver or kidney cancer.

This clone was observed a single time. V gene TRBV12-5 combines with J gene TRBJ2-7; D may be TRBD1 (5 bases). The germline V gene encodes CDR1 LGHNT and CDR2 FRNRAP. V lost 1 base, J lost 3 bases, and 7 bases lay in between. There are 13 residues in the CDR3. This CDR3 is CASGLGQRYEQYF. The CDR3, as DNA: TGTGCTAGTGGTTTGGGACAGCGCTACGAGCAGTACTTC.

This chain uses TRBV27 with TRBJ2-1; TRBD2 aligns across 10 bases. Germline values: CDR1 MNHEY, CDR2 SMNVEV (reference sequence). V shed 6 bases, J shed 8 bases, and the junction held 7 bases outside the gene matches. The CDR3 has 14 amino acids. The chain's CDR3 is CASRSSGSRYEQFF. DNA of the CDR3: TGTGCCAGCAGGTCTAGCGGGAGTAGGTATGAGCAGTTCTTC.

The chain couples TRBV30 to TRBJ2-5; TRBD2 aligns across 7 bases. V was pared by 6 bases and J by 2 bases, with 6 bases of the junction left unmatched. The CDR3 is 13 amino acids. The germline gives CDR1 GTSNPN, CDR2 SVGIG (reference sequence). The CDR3 coding sequence is TGTGCCTGTACCGGCGGGAGTCAAGAGACCCAGTACTTC. Translation gives CACTGGSQETQYF.

The chain joins TRBV10-3 to TRBJ2-5; D gene ambiguous. Trimming cost V 4 bases and J 2 bases, with 14 bases left between them. The CDR3 runs 15 residues. CDR1 is ENHRY, CDR2 SYGVKD, per germline. This CDR3 is CAISGFDGAQETQYF. The CDR3 DNA reads TGTGCCATCAGTGGTTTTGATGGCGCACAAGAGACCCAGTACTTC.

The chain recombines TRBV18 with TRBJ2-3, with D possibly matching TRBD1 (5 bases). CDR1 is KGHSH, CDR2 LQKENI, per germline. Trimming took off 4 bases at V and 12 bases at J, with 11 bases between the two ends. CDR3 length: 11 amino acids. CDR3 protein: CASSQPDKQYF. The CDR3, as DNA: TGTGCCAGCTCACAACCGGACAAACAGTATTTT.

The genes are TRBV4-1 and TRBJ1-2, with 7 nucleotides matching TRBD1. Per the germline V gene, CDR1 is MGHRA and CDR2 is YSYEKL. The length of the CDR3 is 14 residues. Trimming took 0 bases from V and 9 from J; bases not matched to a gene: 7. The CDR3 spells CASSQDATGVRYTF. DNA of the CDR3: TGCGCCAGCAGCCAAGATGCCACAGGGGTACGCTACACCTTC.

V gene TRBV19 combines with J gene TRBJ2-1; no definite D call. CDR3 length equals 15 residues. Germline V gene lookup returns CDR1 LNHDA and CDR2 SQIVND (reference sequence). V was trimmed by 6 bases and J by 0 bases, leaving 12 bases between them. CDR3 bases: TGTGCCAGTAGAACTCGTGGTTCCTCCTACAATGAGCAGTTCTTC. This sequence encodes CASRTRGSSYNEQFF.

The rearrangement links TRBV5-1 to TRBJ2-7, with 9 bases matching TRBD1. The CDR3 loop spans 15 amino acids. Germline values: CDR1 SGHRS, CDR2 YFSETQ. V lost 4 bases to trimming and J lost 5 bases; unmatched junction nucleotides: 10. The CDR3 region is CASSGGTGSYDEQYF. CDR3 coding DNA: TGCGCCAGCAGCGGGGGGACAGGGTCCTACGACGAGCAGTACTTC.